The 3 T cell receptor beta chains listed next were all sequenced from one sample in a study of T-cell memory formation after mild COVID-19. TCRdb reanalysed the 5' RACE reads using MiXCR and keeps one entry per CDR3 protein. This table holds 430,000 or so distinct CDR3 sequences, more than 20% found once. What was sequenced was PBMCs or a T cell subset sorted from them (not recorded which). Receptors originate from an adult woman who had mild COVID-19 (a few samples of this study predate the infection). Cell type and time point are not known.

Ten or more counts support this clonotype. The chain carries TRBV12-3 or TRBV12-4 and TRBJ2-3, with TRBD2 identical over 7 bases. The CDR3 is 14 residues long. V was clipped by 3 bases and J by 4 bases; unmatched bases: 4. CDR3 residues: CASSFGGSADTQYF. The CDR3 nucleotides are TGTGCCAGCAGTTTTGGCGGGAGCGCAGATACGCAGTATTTT.

The chain joins TRBV7-9 to TRBJ2-7; the D gene is possibly TRBD2 (6 bases). V dropped 4 bases and J dropped 5 bases, with 18 bases sitting between them. The CDR3 extends over 15 amino acids. From germline, CDR1 is SEHNR and CDR2 FQNEAQ (reference sequence). The CDR3 spells CASSSRDWDPDEQYF. The CDR3 coding sequence is TGTGCCAGCAGCTCCCGGGACTGGGATCCCGACGAGCAGTACTTC. The whole variable domain, filled in from reference TRBV7-9 and TRBJ2-7, reads DTGVSQNPRHKITKRGQNVTFRCDPISEHNRLYWYRQTLGQGPEFLTYFQNEAQLEKSRLLSDRFSAERPKGSFSTLEIQRTEQGDSAMYLCASSSRDWDPDEQYFGPGTRLTVT.

J is TRBJ2-1 and V is TRBV5-1, with D perhaps matching TRBD1 or TRBD2 (5 bases each). The ends were cut back, 4 bases at V and 13 bases at J, with 15 bases in the middle. Germline V CDR1 and CDR2: SGHRS, YFSETQ. The CDR3 sequence is 12 residues long. CDR3 residues: CASSPEERGQFF. CDR3 DNA: TGCGCCAGCAGCCCCGAGGAGAGGGGACAGTTCTTC.